This T cell receptor beta chain stems from a study of control samples from healthy donors and cancer patients. Using immunoSEQ multiplex PCR, the repertoire was profiled, and TCRdb retains in-frame clones only, with some absent. The top ten clones hold 11% to 15% of a sample with approximately 100,000 clones, 70% to 90% of them seen once. Germline V gives CDR1 SGHTA, CDR2 FQGNSA. V shed 5 bases and J shed 0 bases, with 7 bases lying between them. CDR3 length: 13 amino acids. Sample: blood. The sequence was collected from a man in his thirties or forties in good health. The chain links TRBV7-2 to TRBJ2-5, with TRBD1 as a possible D gene (5 bases). CDR3 sequence: CASSRQYQETQYF. CDR3 coding DNA: TGTGCCAGCAGCCGACAGTACCAAGAGACCCAGTACTTC.